This section outlines one T cell receptor beta chain sequence together with its context. This sample stems from a study of T cells after yellow fever vaccination. Losses at the gene ends were 0 bases for V and 3 bases for J; bases not matched to a gene: 6. The CDR3 length is 16 residues. Per the germline V gene, CDR1 is SGDLS and CDR2 is YYNGEE. MiXCR was run by TCRdb on the 5' RACE reads, yielding one entry per CDR3 protein. The repertoire includes 340,000 or so distinct CDR3 sequences, around 13% of them detected once, and 2.5% to 3.5% sits in the top ten. This rearrangement joins TRBV9 to TRBJ1-1; TRBD1 matches at 9 bases. The source was CD4+ T cells sorted from PBMCs, collected 15 days after the yellow fever booster vaccination. This clonotype originated in a man aged 18 to 30 who received the YFV17D yellow fever vaccine. The CDR3 DNA sequence: TGTGCCAGCAGCGTAGGGGGACAGGGTGGGTACACTGAAGCTTTCTTT. Its translation: CASSVGGQGGYTEAFF.